Listed below are T cell receptor beta chains from one sample, sequenced in a study of control samples from healthy donors and cancer patients. Repertoires were generated with immunoSEQ multiplex PCR, while TCRdb's copy carries only in-frame clones and drops some. The sample records 84,000 or so clones, 91% being singletons. What was sequenced was blood. The receptor source for this set is a man aged 25-45 years in good health. Each CDR3 is given without its conserved first and last residue. The D gene is left open where the match is weak. Clone sizes are given selectively: once, few, many, or a class where the clone is expanded.

J: TRBJ1-1
V: TRBV28
D: NA
size: NA
CDR3: ASSVSRVEAF

J: TRBJ2-7
V: TRBV18
D: TRBD1
size: NA
CDR3: ASSPRDRPTYEQY

J: TRBJ1-2
V: TRBV4-1
D: TRBD1
size: NA
CDR3: ASSQGGDRVDYGYT

J: TRBJ1-2
V: TRBV30
D: TRBD1
size: NA
CDR3: AWGQGPADGYT

J: TRBJ1-6
V: TRBV19
D: NA
size: few
CDR3: ASSSLLGSYNSPLH

J: TRBJ1-4
V: TRBV27
D: TRBD1
size: once
CDR3: ASSLGGGTGGEKLF

J: TRBJ2-5
V: TRBV4-2
D: NA
size: once
CDR3: ASSQDHIGRAETQY

J: TRBJ2-2
V: TRBV5-1
D: NA
size: NA
CDR3: ASSFRNTGELF

J: TRBJ2-2
V: TRBV24-1
D: TRBD1
size: NA
CDR3: ATRTGENAGELF

J: TRBJ1-2
V: TRBV6-5
D: NA
size: once
CDR3: ASGEQLNYGYT

J: TRBJ2-7
V: TRBV5-1
D: NA
size: NA
CDR3: ASSLGGVGGSYEQY

J: TRBJ1-4
V: TRBV2
D: NA
size: NA
CDR3: ASSEEVITTNEKLF

J: TRBJ2-5
V: TRBV29-1
D: NA
size: NA
CDR3: SGGDRLLQETQY

J: TRBJ2-2
V: TRBV4-3
D: NA
size: NA
CDR3: ASSQKYQGSGTGELF

J: TRBJ1-4
V: TRBV6-6
D: NA
size: NA
CDR3: ASGGETNEKLF

J: TRBJ1-3
V: TRBV27
D: NA
size: NA
CDR3: ASTPPTGNTIY

J: TRBJ1-4
V: TRBV7-2
D: NA
size: NA
CDR3: ASSLGAGILGEKLF

J: TRBJ2-7
V: TRBV2
D: TRBD1
size: NA
CDR3: ASSDRGRNEQY

J: TRBJ2-7
V: TRBV6-5
D: TRBD2
size: NA
CDR3: ASSYLGGSGSYEQY

J: TRBJ2-3
V: TRBV28
D: TRBD2
size: NA
CDR3: ASSFGSGSTDTQY

J: TRBJ2-7
V: TRBV2
D: TRBD2
size: NA
CDR3: ASRGLAGGSYEQY

J: TRBJ1-2
V: TRBV5-8
D: NA
size: NA
CDR3: ASSLDLALNYGYT

J: TRBJ2-1
V: TRBV4-1
D: TRBD2
size: NA
CDR3: ASSHGPGTSEGEQF

J: TRBJ1-2
V: TRBV12-3/TRBV12-4
D: NA
size: NA
CDR3: ASSLSGLGGYT

J: TRBJ1-1
V: TRBV7-8
D: NA
size: NA
CDR3: ASSLGRGAEAF

J: TRBJ1-3
V: TRBV30
D: NA
size: NA
CDR3: AWRSTVSGNTIY

J: TRBJ2-5
V: TRBV29-1
D: NA
size: NA
CDR3: SVNGEGLVTQY

J: TRBJ2-7
V: TRBV4-1
D: NA
size: NA
CDR3: ASSSSGDEQY

J: TRBJ1-2
V: TRBV28
D: NA
size: NA
CDR3: VAISNYGYT

J: TRBJ2-1
V: TRBV29-1
D: TRBD2
size: NA
CDR3: SVEVSGKGEQF

J: TRBJ2-3
V: TRBV4-3
D: TRBD2
size: NA
CDR3: ASSHRYGGNTDTQY

J: TRBJ2-3
V: TRBV7-9
D: TRBD1
size: NA
CDR3: ASSLAQGTGSSDTQY

J: TRBJ2-7
V: TRBV27
D: NA
size: NA
CDR3: ASSLYSYEQY

J: TRBJ1-6
V: TRBV5-1
D: TRBD1
size: NA
CDR3: ASGTGTESYSPLH

J: TRBJ1-6
V: TRBV7-6
D: NA
size: NA
CDR3: ASSLDGNSPLH

J: TRBJ1-2
V: TRBV6-5
D: NA
size: medium-sized
CDR3: ASRPSGHPYGYT

J: TRBJ2-5
V: TRBV7-9
D: TRBD1
size: NA
CDR3: ASSLFRDRGRTSEETQY

J: TRBJ2-2
V: TRBV28
D: TRBD2
size: NA
CDR3: ASSEERERVTGELF

J: TRBJ1-1
V: TRBV5-8
D: NA
size: NA
CDR3: ASSLGGRNTEAF

J: TRBJ1-1
V: TRBV29-1
D: NA
size: NA
CDR3: SVDPRGFEAF

J: TRBJ2-7
V: TRBV29-1
D: TRBD2
size: NA
CDR3: SVGRGLGYEQY

J: TRBJ2-2
V: TRBV19
D: NA
size: NA
CDR3: AVLDPERGGELF

J: TRBJ2-5
V: TRBV6-5
D: NA
size: NA
CDR3: ASSPGGGEETQY

J: TRBJ1-5
V: TRBV7-9
D: NA
size: few
CDR3: ASSPDPNQPQH

J: TRBJ1-4
V: TRBV7-9
D: NA
size: NA
CDR3: ASSLGVLSEKLF

J: TRBJ2-7
V: TRBV6-5
D: NA
size: NA
CDR3: ASSYGSKVNEQY

J: TRBJ2-1
V: TRBV28
D: TRBD1
size: NA
CDR3: ASSKQTGGIYNEQF

J: TRBJ2-7
V: TRBV30
D: TRBD1
size: NA
CDR3: ASNRDRGYEQY

J: TRBJ2-2
V: TRBV5-5
D: NA
size: NA
CDR3: ASSSLQVPGELF

J: TRBJ2-2
V: TRBV14
D: TRBD2
size: NA
CDR3: ASSHPRASGFNTGELF

J: TRBJ2-3
V: TRBV29-1
D: TRBD1
size: NA
CDR3: STHRDRGYHTDTQY

J: TRBJ2-7
V: TRBV29-1
D: TRBD2
size: NA
CDR3: SARTSAEYEQY

J: TRBJ1-3
V: TRBV29-1
D: NA
size: NA
CDR3: SVETRAGNTIY

J: TRBJ1-5
V: TRBV7-6
D: TRBD1
size: NA
CDR3: ASSLGPGGGNQPQH